The 21 T cell receptor beta chains listed next were all sequenced from one sample in a study of T cell repertoires in cytomegalovirus infection. TCRdb reanalysed the reads using MiXCR and keeps one entry per CDR3 protein. The table records approximately 73,000 distinct CDR3 sequences, around 40% of them present only once. These TCRs are of unknown antigen specificity. Sequences were derived from CD8+ T cells from cultured PBMCs, sampled from culture after CMV antigen stimulation. These receptors all stem from a human donor in good health (CMV status not recorded). Some clones in this sample may be carry-over from other donors' samples.

V and J are TRBV9 and TRBJ2-1, with unresolved D. Trimming shortened V by 0 bases and J by 4 bases, and 5 bases separated the two germline ends. Germline CDR1 reads SGDLS; CDR2 reads YYNGEE. This CDR3 spans 13 amino acids. This CDR3 is CASSVEAYNEQFF. The CDR3 nucleotides are TGTGCCAGCAGCGTAGAAGCATACAATGAGCAGTTCTTC.

The J gene is TRBJ2-6, the V gene TRBV5-4; no clear D gene. The germline V gene has CDR1 SGHNT and CDR2 YYREEE (reference sequence). The CDR3 runs 16 residues. V lost 1 base to trimming and J lost 0 bases, with 8 bases between them. The CDR3 sequence is CASSLFVASGANVLTF. The CDR3 DNA reads as TGTGCCAGCAGCTTGTTCGTGGCCTCTGGGGCCAACGTCCTGACTTTC.

With regard to this clonotype: This may be a read error: a much more frequent sequence differs by one nucleotide. The chain links TRBV7-2 to TRBJ2-1; 7 nucleotides align to TRBD1. The germline gives CDR1 SGHTA, CDR2 FQGNSA. Unmatched junction bases numbered 4, after V lost 2 bases and J lost 6 bases. The CDR3 runs to 14 residues. The CDR3 nucleotides read TGTGCCAGCAGCTTATACAGGGGACCCAATGAGCAGTTCTTC. Encoded protein: CASSLYRGPNEQFF. The full variable domain, completed using reference TRBV7-2 and TRBJ2-1, is GAGVSQSPSNKVTEKGKDVELRCDPISGHTALYWYRQSLGQGLEFLIYFQGNSAPDKSGLPSDRFSAERTGGSVSTLTIQRTQQEDSAVYLCASSLYRGPNEQFFGPGTRLTVL.

This rearrangement joins TRBV7-4 to TRBJ2-7; perhaps TRBD2 as D (6 bases). V lost 5 bases and J 0 bases, leaving 14 bases between the germline ends. The CDR3 is 15 amino acids. Germline V gives CDR1 SGHVT, CDR2 SQSDAQ. CDR3 loop: CASSTTAGFSYEQYF. The CDR3 nucleotides read TGTGCCAGCAGCACAACAGCGGGCTTCTCCTACGAGCAGTACTTC.

This chain joins TRBV20-1 and TRBJ1-6; D is unresolved. CDR1 is DFQATT, CDR2 SNEGSKA, per germline (reference sequence). V lost 3 bases and J 7 bases, leaving 13 bases between the germline ends. The CDR3 contains 14 residues. CDR3 DNA: TGCAGTGCTAGTTCTCAGGTCCTAAATTCACCCCTCCACTTT. Translated: CSASSQVLNSPLHF.

V is TRBV12-3 or TRBV12-4 and J is TRBJ1-2; the D is unclear. CDR3 length: 16 amino acids. The V gene lost 6 bases and the J gene lost 4 bases, with 21 bases spanning the gap. CDR3 sequence (DNA): TGTGCCAGCAGCCTTACGGCGGGCGCCGGCCTCTATGGCTACACCTTC. Amino acid sequence: CASSLTAGAGLYGYTF.

The J gene is TRBJ2-3, the V gene TRBV7-2; no clear D. V shed 5 bases and J shed 5 bases, with 8 bases lying between them. CDR1 is SGHTA and CDR2 is FQGNSA in the germline V gene. The CDR3 runs to 12 residues. CDR3 bases: TGTGCCAGCAGCCCACTAAGAGATACGCAGTATTTT. Protein: CASSPLRDTQYF.

Here the CDR3 reads CASGPGGSTEAFF. The CDR3 DNA reads TGTGCTAGTGGCCCCGGGGGAAGCACTGAAGCTTTCTTT. The chain is built from TRBV12-5 and TRBJ1-1; D perhaps matches TRBD1 (5 bases). The CDR3 covers 13 residues. V lost 6 bases to trimming and J lost 4 bases, with 12 bases between them. Germline loops: CDR1 LGHNT, CDR2 FRNRAP.

V gene TRBV6-5 combines with J gene TRBJ1-1; D is uncertain. Germline CDR1 reads MNHEY; CDR2 reads SVGAGI. The CDR3 runs 18 residues. V lost 0 bases, J lost 1 base, and 18 bases lay in between. The CDR3 bases are TGTGCCAGCAGTTACTCCGGGTGGGAACCTGCTGCGAACACTGAAGCTTTCTTT. It codes for CASSYSGWEPAANTEAFF.

The rearrangement uses TRBV6-2 or TRBV6-3 and TRBJ2-7; TRBD2 aligns across 7 bases. There are 15 residues in the CDR3. After removal of 2 bases from V and 2 bases from J, the junction contained 6 bases not matched to a gene. CDR1 MNHEY and CDR2 SVGEGT come from the germline V gene. This CDR3 is CASSYPRDYPYEQYF. The CDR3 DNA reads TGTGCCAGCAGTTACCCAAGGGACTACCCCTACGAGCAGTACTTC.

This clonotype has more than one count but fewer than ten. V is TRBV7-2 and J is TRBJ2-3; the D call may be TRBD1 or TRBD2 (6 bases each). V lost 1 base and J 2 bases, leaving 13 bases between the germline ends. The CDR3 spans 16 residues. Germline-derived CDR1 and CDR2 are SGHTA and FQGNSA. CDR3 bases: TGTGCCAGCAGCTTAGATCGGGGGCCGAACACAGATACGCAGTATTTT. Protein: CASSLDRGPNTDTQYF.

The chain recombines TRBV15 with TRBJ2-2; the D gene is possibly TRBD2 (5 bases). Between the trimmed V and J ends, which lost 2 bases and 3 bases, there was a span of 25 bases. CDR3 length: 20 residues. Germline V CDR1 and CDR2: LNHNV, YYDKDF (reference sequence). CDR3: CATSRNNQGLEGKYTGELFF. CDR3 DNA sequence: TGTGCCACCAGCAGAAACAATCAAGGGTTAGAGGGAAAGTACACCGGGGAGCTGTTTTTT.

This chain joins TRBV14 and TRBJ2-7; 11 bases are shared with TRBD2. The CDR3 is made up of 16 amino acids. Germline CDR1 is SGHDN and CDR2 is FVKESK. Trimming cost V 3 bases and J 0 bases; bases outside gene matches: 4. CDR3 sequence reads: CASSQLAGGPSYEQYF. DNA for the CDR3: TGTGCCAGCAGCCAGCTAGCGGGGGGCCCCTCCTACGAGCAGTACTTC.

The rearrangement links TRBV12-3 or TRBV12-4 to TRBJ1-2; no firm D call. This CDR3 region has 14 residues. Deletions cut 1 base from V and 6 bases from J, with 12 bases between. The CDR3 protein is CASSLVGPGDGYTF. The CDR3 coding sequence is TGTGCCAGCAGTTTAGTAGGACCCGGAGATGGCTACACCTTC.

The J gene is TRBJ1-2, the V gene TRBV27; no definite D call. The length of the CDR3 is 15 residues. Trimming removed 2 bases at V and 3 bases at J, with 13 bases between. CDR1 is MNHEY, CDR2 SMNVEV, per germline (reference sequence). CDR3 sequence (DNA): TGTGCCAGCAGTTTAACCCGGGGAGGGTACTATGGCTACACCTTC. This codes for CASSLTRGGYYGYTF.

The chain uses TRBV18 and TRBJ2-1; 8 bases align to TRBD1. V lost 6 bases and J lost 4; bases outside the gene matches: 8. Germline V gene data show CDR1 as KGHSH and CDR2 as LQKENI. CDR3 length: 15 amino acids. CDR3 sequence (DNA): TGTGCCAGCTCGAAATACAGGGGGACATACAATGAGCAGTTCTTC. Translation gives CASSKYRGTYNEQFF.

This chain links TRBV7-2 with TRBJ2-4; maybe TRBD2 (5 bases). Germline loops: CDR1 SGHTA, CDR2 FQGNSA. V lost 0 bases to trimming and J lost 6 bases, with 21 bases between them. CDR3 size: 18 residues. Written as DNA, the CDR3 is TGTGCCAGCAGCTTAGCTGGGTGGGAGTTTCGCACAAGAAACATTCAGTACTTC. Protein product: CASSLAGWEFRTRNIQYF. The full variable domain, its missing parts supplied by reference TRBV7-2 and TRBJ2-4, is GAGVSQSPSNKVTEKGKDVELRCDPISGHTALYWYRQSLGQGLEFLIYFQGNSAPDKSGLPSDRFSAERTGGSVSTLTIQRTQQEDSAVYLCASSLAGWEFRTRNIQYFGAGTRLSVL.

This clonotype was found a few times. The chain joins TRBV7-9 to TRBJ2-2, with a tentative D call TRBD1 (5 bases). Germline V gene data show CDR1 as SEHNR and CDR2 as FQNEAQ (reference sequence). The V end was cut by 2 bases, the J end by 5 bases, with 12 bases between. This CDR3 comprises 15 residues. CDR3 nucleotides: TGTGCCAGCAGCTTACAGGGTCTAAGGACCGGGGAGCTGTTTTTT. This gives the protein CASSLQGLRTGELFF.

With respect to this clonotype: The junction and the germline gene differ at one end; a read error may be behind it. The genes are TRBV3-1 and TRBJ2-1; D is ambiguous. This CDR3 has 15 amino acids. The V gene's germline CDR1 is LGHDT and CDR2 YNNKEL (reference sequence). The CDR3 loop reads CASSQGRGPRNEQCF. CDR3 coding DNA: TGTGCCAGCAGCCAAGGACGAGGCCCACGTAATGAGCAGTGCTTC.

The genes are TRBV6-2 or TRBV6-3 and TRBJ1-1, with D perhaps matching TRBD1 (5 bases). Trimming took off 6 bases at V and 5 bases at J, with 13 bases between the two ends. This CDR3 spans 13 amino acids. Germline V CDR1 and CDR2: MNHEY, SVGEGT. The CDR3 DNA reads TGTGCCAGCAGACCTCCAGGGAGGACTGAAGCTTTCTTT. Translated, it gives CASRPPGRTEAFF.

This chain uses TRBV7-9 with TRBJ2-3; no reliable D call. This CDR3 is built from 13 residues. With 5 bases removed from V and 2 bases from J, the gap between germline ends came to 8 bases. CDR1 and CDR2 from the germline V gene are SEHNR and FQNEAQ (reference sequence). The CDR3 loop is CASSGRITDTQYF. For the CDR3, the DNA is TGTGCCAGCAGCGGGCGTATCACAGATACGCAGTATTTT.